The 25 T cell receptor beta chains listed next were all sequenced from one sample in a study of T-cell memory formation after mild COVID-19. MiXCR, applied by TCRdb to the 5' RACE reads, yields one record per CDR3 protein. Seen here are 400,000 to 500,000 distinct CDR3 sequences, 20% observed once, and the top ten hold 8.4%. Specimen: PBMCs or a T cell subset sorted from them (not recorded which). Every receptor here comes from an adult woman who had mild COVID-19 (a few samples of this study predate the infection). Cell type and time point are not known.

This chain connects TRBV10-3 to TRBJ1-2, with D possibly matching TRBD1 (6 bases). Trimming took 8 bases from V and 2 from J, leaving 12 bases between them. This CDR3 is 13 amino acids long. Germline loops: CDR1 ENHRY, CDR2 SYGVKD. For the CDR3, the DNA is TGTGCCATCGGGGGCCAGGGAAACTATGGCTACACCTTC. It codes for CAIGGQGNYGYTF.

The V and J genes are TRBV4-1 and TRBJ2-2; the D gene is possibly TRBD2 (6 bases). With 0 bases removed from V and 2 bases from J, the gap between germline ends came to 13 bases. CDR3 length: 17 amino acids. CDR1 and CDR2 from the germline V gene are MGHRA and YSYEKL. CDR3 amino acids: CASSQEGPGTNTGELFF. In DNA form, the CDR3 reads TGCGCCAGCAGCCAAGAGGGCCCGGGGACTAACACCGGGGAGCTGTTTTTT.

The CDR3 DNA follows: TGTGCCAGCAGTTACCGTTGGGAGGCCGAGCAGTACTTC. This sequence encodes CASSYRWEAEQYF. This sequence joins TRBV28 and TRBJ2-7, with D perhaps TRBD2 (6 bases). The ends were cut back, 4 bases at V and 6 bases at J, with 13 bases in the middle. Germline V lookup: CDR1 MDHEN, CDR2 SYDVKM. The CDR3 has 13 residues.

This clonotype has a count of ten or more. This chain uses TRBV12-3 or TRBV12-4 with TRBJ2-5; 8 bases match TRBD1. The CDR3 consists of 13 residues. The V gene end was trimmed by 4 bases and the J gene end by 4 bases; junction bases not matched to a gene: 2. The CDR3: CASSSQGAETQYF. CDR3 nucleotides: TGTGCCAGCAGTTCCCAGGGGGCAGAGACCCAGTACTTC.

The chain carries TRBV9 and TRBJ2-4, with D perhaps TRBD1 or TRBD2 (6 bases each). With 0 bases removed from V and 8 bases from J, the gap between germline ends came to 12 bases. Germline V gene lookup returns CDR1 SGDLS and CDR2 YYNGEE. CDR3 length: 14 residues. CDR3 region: CASSVGGARDIQYF. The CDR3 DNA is TGTGCCAGCAGCGTAGGGGGGGCCAGAGACATTCAGTACTTC.

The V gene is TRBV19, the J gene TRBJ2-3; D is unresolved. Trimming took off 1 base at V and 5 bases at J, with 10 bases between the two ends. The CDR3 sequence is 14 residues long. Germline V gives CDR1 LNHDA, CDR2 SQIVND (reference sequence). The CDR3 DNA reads TGTGCCAGTAGTATAGTTGGGTCGGGAGATACGCAGTATTTT. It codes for CASSIVGSGDTQYF.

The DNA for the CDR3 is TGTGCCAGCAGCTTAGCGACGGTTTTCGGATACAATGAGCAGTTCTTC. This gives the protein CASSLATVFGYNEQFF. This rearrangement joins TRBV7-9 to TRBJ2-1; D gene ambiguous. The ends were cut back, 0 bases at V and 4 bases at J, with 13 bases in the middle. The CDR3 is 16 amino acids. Germline V gives CDR1 SEHNR, CDR2 FQNEAQ (reference sequence).

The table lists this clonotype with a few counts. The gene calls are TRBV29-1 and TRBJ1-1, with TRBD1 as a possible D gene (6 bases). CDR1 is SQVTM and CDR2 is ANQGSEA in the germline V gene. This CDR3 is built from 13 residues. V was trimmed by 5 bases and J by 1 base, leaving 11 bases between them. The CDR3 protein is CSVYPQGNTEAFF. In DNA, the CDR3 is TGCAGCGTTTACCCACAGGGGAACACTGAAGCTTTCTTT.

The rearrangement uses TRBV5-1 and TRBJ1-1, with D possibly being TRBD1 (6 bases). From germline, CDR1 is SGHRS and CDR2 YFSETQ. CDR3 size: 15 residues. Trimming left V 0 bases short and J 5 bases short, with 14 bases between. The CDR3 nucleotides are TGCGCCAGCAGCTTGGAGGCGGGGGGCTTAACTGAAGCTTTCTTT. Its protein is CASSLEAGGLTEAFF.

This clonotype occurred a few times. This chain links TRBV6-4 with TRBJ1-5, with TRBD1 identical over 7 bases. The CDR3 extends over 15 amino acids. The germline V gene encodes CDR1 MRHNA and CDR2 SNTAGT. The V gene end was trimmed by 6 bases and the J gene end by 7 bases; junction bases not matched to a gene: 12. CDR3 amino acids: CASSPQGEGGQPQHF. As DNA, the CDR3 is TGTGCCAGCAGCCCTCAGGGGGAGGGCGGACAGCCCCAGCATTTT.

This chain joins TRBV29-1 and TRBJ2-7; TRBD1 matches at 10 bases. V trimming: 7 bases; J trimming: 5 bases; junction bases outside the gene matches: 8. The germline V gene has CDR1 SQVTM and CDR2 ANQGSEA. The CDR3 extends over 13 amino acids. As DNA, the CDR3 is TGCAGCGGGGGGACAGGGGTCATCAACGAGCAGTACTTC. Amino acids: CSGGTGVINEQYF.

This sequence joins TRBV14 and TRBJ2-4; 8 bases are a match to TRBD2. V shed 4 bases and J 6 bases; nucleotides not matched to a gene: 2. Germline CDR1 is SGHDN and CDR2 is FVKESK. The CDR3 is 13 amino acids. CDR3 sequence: CASSPAGGNIQYF. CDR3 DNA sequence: TGTGCCAGCAGCCCGGCGGGGGGAAACATTCAGTACTTC.

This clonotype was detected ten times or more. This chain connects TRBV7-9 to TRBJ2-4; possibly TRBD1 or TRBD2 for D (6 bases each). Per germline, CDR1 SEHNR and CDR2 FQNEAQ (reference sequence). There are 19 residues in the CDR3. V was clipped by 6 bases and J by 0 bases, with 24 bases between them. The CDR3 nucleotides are TGTGCCAGCAGTCAAGGGAGCCGGAGGGACACGGTAGCCAAAAACATTCAGTACTTC. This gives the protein CASSQGSRRDTVAKNIQYF.

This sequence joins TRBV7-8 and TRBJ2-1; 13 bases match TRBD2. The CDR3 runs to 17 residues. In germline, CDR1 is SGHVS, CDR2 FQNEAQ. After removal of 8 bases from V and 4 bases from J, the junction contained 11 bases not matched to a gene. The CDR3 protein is CASPPGTSGESYNEQFF. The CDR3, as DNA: TGTGCCAGCCCCCCTGGGACTAGCGGGGAATCGTACAATGAGCAGTTCTTC.

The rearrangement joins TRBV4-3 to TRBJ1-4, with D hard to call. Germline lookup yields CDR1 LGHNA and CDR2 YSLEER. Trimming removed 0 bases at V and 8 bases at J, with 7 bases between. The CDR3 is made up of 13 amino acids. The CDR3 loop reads CASSQEMGEKLFF. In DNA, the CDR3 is TGCGCCAGCAGCCAAGAGATGGGGGAAAAACTGTTTTTT.

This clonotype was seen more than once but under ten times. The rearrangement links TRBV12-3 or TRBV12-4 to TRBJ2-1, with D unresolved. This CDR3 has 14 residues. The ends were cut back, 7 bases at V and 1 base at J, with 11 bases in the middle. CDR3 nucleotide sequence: TGTGCCAGCACGAAGTACCCTTCCTACAATGAGCAGTTCTTC. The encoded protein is CASTKYPSYNEQFF.

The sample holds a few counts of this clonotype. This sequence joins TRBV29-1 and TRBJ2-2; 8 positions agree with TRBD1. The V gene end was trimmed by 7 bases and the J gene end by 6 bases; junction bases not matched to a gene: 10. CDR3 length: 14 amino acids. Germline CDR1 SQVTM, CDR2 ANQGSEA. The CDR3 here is CSGGQGRMSGELFF. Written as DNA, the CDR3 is TGCAGCGGAGGACAGGGCAGAATGTCCGGGGAGCTGTTTTTT.

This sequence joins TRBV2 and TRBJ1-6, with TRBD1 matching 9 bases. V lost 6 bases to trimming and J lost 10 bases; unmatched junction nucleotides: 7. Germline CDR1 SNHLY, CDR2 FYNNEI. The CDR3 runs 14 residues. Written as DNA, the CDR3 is TGTGCCAGCAGCACGACAGGGGGTTGGTCACCCCTCCACTTT. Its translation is CASSTTGGWSPLHF.

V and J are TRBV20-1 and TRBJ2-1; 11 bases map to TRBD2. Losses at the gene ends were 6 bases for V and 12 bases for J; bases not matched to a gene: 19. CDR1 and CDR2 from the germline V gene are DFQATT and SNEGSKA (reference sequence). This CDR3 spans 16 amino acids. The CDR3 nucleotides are TGCAGTGCGAATCCCTCCATAGCGGGGGGGCCTCTGAGGCAGTTCTTC. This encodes CSANPSIAGGPLRQFF.

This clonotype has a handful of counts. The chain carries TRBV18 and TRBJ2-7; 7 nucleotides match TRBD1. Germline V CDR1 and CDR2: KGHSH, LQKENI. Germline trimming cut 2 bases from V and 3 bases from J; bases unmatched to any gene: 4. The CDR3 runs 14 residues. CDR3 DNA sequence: TGTGCCAGCTCACCATCGGCAGGGGGCTACGAGCAGTACTTC. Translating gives CASSPSAGGYEQYF.

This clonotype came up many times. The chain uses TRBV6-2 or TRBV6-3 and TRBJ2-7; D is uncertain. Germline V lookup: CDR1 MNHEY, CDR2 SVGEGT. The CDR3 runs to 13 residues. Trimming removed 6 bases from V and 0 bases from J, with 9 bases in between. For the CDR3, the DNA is TGTGCCAGCAGGGGCTCATACTCCTACGAGCAGTACTTC. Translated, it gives CASRGSYSYEQYF.

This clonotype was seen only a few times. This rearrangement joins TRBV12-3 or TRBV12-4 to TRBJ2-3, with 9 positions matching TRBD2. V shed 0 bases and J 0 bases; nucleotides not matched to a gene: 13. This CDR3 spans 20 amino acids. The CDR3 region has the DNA TGTGCCAGCAGTTTAGCGCTCGGAGCGGGGGGCCTCGGGAGCACAGATACGCAGTATTTT. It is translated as CASSLALGAGGLGSTDTQYF.

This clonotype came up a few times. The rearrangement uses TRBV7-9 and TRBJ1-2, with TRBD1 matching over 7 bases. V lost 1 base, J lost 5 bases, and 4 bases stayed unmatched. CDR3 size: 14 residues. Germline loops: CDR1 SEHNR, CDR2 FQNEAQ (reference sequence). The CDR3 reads CASSLGQGEYGYTF. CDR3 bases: TGTGCCAGCAGCTTAGGACAGGGCGAATATGGCTACACCTTC.

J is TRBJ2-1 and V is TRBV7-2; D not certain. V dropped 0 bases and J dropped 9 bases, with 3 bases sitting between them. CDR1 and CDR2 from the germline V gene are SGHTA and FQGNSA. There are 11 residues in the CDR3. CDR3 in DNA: TGTGCCAGCAGCTTAGCGCCTGAGCAGTTCTTC. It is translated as CASSLAPEQFF.

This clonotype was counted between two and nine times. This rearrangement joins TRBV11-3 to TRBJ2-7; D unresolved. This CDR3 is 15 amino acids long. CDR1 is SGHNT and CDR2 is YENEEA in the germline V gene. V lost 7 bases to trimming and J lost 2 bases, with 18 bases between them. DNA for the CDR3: TGTGCCAGCAAGACCCTACACCTTTTGACCTACGAGCAGTACTTC. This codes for CASKTLHLLTYEQYF.